Listed below are T cell receptor beta chains from one sample, sequenced in a study of blood T cell repertoires in COVID-19. Method: immunoSEQ multiplex PCR; TCRdb's copy keeps in-frame clones and lacks some. Altogether approximately 140,000 clones are present, 84% being singletons, with the ten largest covering less than 50%. Sequenced: peripheral blood. Receptor source: a human donor in a cohort sampled during active COVID-19. Each CDR3 is given without its conserved first and last residue.

v_call cdr3_aa
TRBV6-1 ASSERGQGFPYEQY
TRBV28 ASNRVTDSPLH
TRBV2 ASNTYNEQF
TRBV19 ASNEANTEAF
TRBV28 ASSPRLAGVQETQY
TRBV10-1 ASRSGQGAPNYGYT
TRBV3-1/TRBV3-2 ASSYGTGSNYGYT
TRBV7-8 ASSWGTVNTEAF
TRBV5-4 ASSLAQSQGPSGNTIY
TRBV5-5 ASSVQSYEQY
TRBV20-1 SASQGGRNEQF
TRBV7-7 ASSPGTGLPGELF
TRBV5-1 ASSYIGVGETQY
TRBV6-5 ASSSGAITEAF
TRBV4-3 ASSQGTGGLNSPLH
TRBV12-5 ASGAGTSRHNEQF
TRBV5-1 ASSSGLKGITNEKLF
TRBV19 ASSIEQDTGELF
TRBV7-3 ASSQGGRETQY
TRBV5-4 ASSFGGPGGEQY
TRBV27 ASSPWWQGAGEQY
TRBV2 ASSALDRGPGGYGYT
TRBV6-5 ASSYAGTSGKETQY
TRBV19 ASSIEGAEGPQH
TRBV30 AWSVGGGGKTQY
TRBV18 ASSPRRADSMQPQH
TRBV7-2 ASSLYWGLGNEQY
TRBV7-8 ASRRTGWDSPLH
TRBV30 AWSSGDYGGNTIY
TRBV24-1 ATSDGWAHQPQH
TRBV7-2 ASSFPPRGGASPLH
TRBV29-1 SAWTGGEKLF
TRBV10-3 AISESIGVGQPQH
TRBV14 ASSRQVFEKLF
TRBV7-2 ASTGTGWNEQF
TRBV19 ASSIRGLAGGNTGELF
TRBV27 ASSPPRAGQETGELF
TRBV5-6 ASSRPGVGGNIQY
TRBV9 ASSEGVETEAF
TRBV5-6 ASSSARGETQY
TRBV12-3/TRBV12-4 ASTLSMNTEAF
TRBV7-2 ASSPDPERANTGELF
TRBV10-3 AISAGQEDTQY
TRBV5-1 ASSSGPQGYEQY
TRBV25-1 ASSGQGTYEQY
TRBV7-9 ASTDWQGGYEQY
TRBV28 ASSRSGTGSYEQY
TRBV7-2 ASSLIGTGVSPLH
TRBV6-5 ASSPAIQETQY